Each of the 3 T cell receptor beta chains below was sequenced from the same sample in a study of T cells in localized non-small cell lung cancer. The assay was immunoSEQ multiplex PCR, and TCRdb's table has in-frame clones only and misses some. There are some 130,000 clones in the sample; 80% to 90% occur only once, and approximately 1.5% lies in the top ten. Sequencing was performed on peripheral blood, taken before any cancer treatment. The receptors were sampled from a female donor of 60 years or more with stage I lung adenocarcinoma.

The CDR3 spells CASGTSGDTQYF. The DNA of the CDR3 is TGTGCCAGCGGGACTAGCGGAGATACGCAGTATTTT. The rearrangement joins TRBV28 to TRBJ2-3; TRBD2 matches 11 bases. V was clipped by 8 bases and J by 5 bases; unmatched bases: 0. This CDR3 is 12 amino acids long. Germline CDR1 MDHEN, CDR2 SYDVKM.

The CDR3 is CASSDQGGSADTQYF. The CDR3 nucleotides are TGTGCCAGCAGCGACCAAGGAGGATCGGCAGATACGCAGTATTTT. The genes are TRBV28 and TRBJ2-3; the D gene is possibly TRBD2 (5 bases). The germline gives CDR1 MDHEN, CDR2 SYDVKM. V lost 6 bases and J 4 bases, leaving 17 bases between the germline ends. The CDR3 extends over 15 amino acids.

The chain uses TRBV19 and TRBJ1-2; TRBD1 might be the D (5 bases). The V end lost 6 bases, the J end lost 0 bases, and 8 bases lay between the germline ends. The length of the CDR3 is 13 residues. Per the germline V gene, CDR1 is LNHDA and CDR2 is SQIVND (reference sequence). CDR3 coding DNA: TGTGCCAGTAGGGGACCAGCTAACTATGGCTACACCTTC. Translation: CASRGPANYGYTF.